The clone carrying this T cell receptor (beta chain) was counted only a few times. This entry comes from a study of blood T cells in healthy people across ages. The V gene's germline CDR1 is GTSNPN and CDR2 SVGIG (reference sequence). The CDR3 contains 10 residues. V lost 3 bases and J 5 bases, leaving 2 bases between the germline ends. Primers used in a second PCR of about 6 to 12 cycles were a sample-barcoded 5' primer and a J-beta primer mix. A single record per CDR3 protein comes from TCRdb applying MiXCR to the 5' RACE reads. The profile covers 1.5 million to 2 million distinct CDR3 sequences, with roughly 28% appearing a single time and roughly 8% taken by the ten largest. Each donor supplied approximately 10 milliliters of peripheral blood. At least 6 micrograms of total RNA were extracted per sample.

The chain uses TRBV30 and TRBJ2-1; no firm D call. The sample taken for sequencing was blood. The receptor was derived from a woman in her thirties in good health. CDR3 in amino acids: CAWSDNEQFF. The CDR3 DNA follows: TGTGCCTGGAGCGACAATGAGCAGTTCTTC.